Shown below are 24 T cell receptor beta chains from a single sample sequenced in a study of vaccination effects on CD4 cells after COVID-19. For these TCRs, the target antigens are not known. Assay: immunoSEQ multiplex PCR; the TCRdb copy retains only in-frame clones and omits some. This table has roughly 27,000 clones, over 75% appearing once. Prior to sequencing, the ViraFEST assay stimulated PBMC with viral peptide pools, which expanded the antigen-specific CD4+ T cells. Cultured cells yielded isolated CD4+ T cells after roughly 11 days. Participants were given two doses of BNT162b2 or mRNA-1273 vaccine. This material consisted of CD4+ T cells from PBMCs cultured with SARS-CoV-2 spike peptides, taken after COVID-19 vaccination. Source of these receptors: a human donor who received a COVID-19 vaccine. Some clones in this sample may be carry-over from other donors' samples.

The chain is built from TRBV28 and TRBJ2-4; D uncertain. Germline V gene lookup returns CDR1 MDHEN and CDR2 SYDVKM. The CDR3 is made up of 16 amino acids. V shed 4 bases and J shed 0 bases, with 13 bases lying between them. This CDR3 reads CASSSGSTLAKNIQYF. CDR3 DNA: TGTGCCAGCAGTTCAGGCAGCACCTTAGCCAAAAACATTCAGTACTTC.

The chain uses TRBV19 and TRBJ2-2; 11 positions agree with TRBD1. CDR3 length: 15 amino acids. Trimming removed 11 bases from V and 1 base from J; junction bases left unmatched: 6. Germline V CDR1 and CDR2: LNHDA, SQIVND (reference sequence). CDR3: CAGRTGGGNTGELFF. CDR3 nucleotide sequence: TGTGCCGGACGGACAGGGGGCGGGAACACCGGGGAGCTGTTTTTT.

The table lists this clone with a few counts. The V gene is TRBV10-3, the J gene TRBJ2-5; 8 bases align to TRBD1. The junction had 10 bases not matched to a gene; V was cut back by 3 bases and J by 4 bases. Germline CDR1 is ENHRY and CDR2 is SYGVKD. This CDR3 comprises 16 residues. CDR3 bases: TGTGCCATCAGTGACGCAGACAGGGGCCCCGGAGAGACCCAGTACTTC. Translated, it gives CAISDADRGPGETQYF.

This clone qualifies as medium-sized (0.01 to 0.1%). Other DNA sequences in this sample translate to the same CDR3. The chain has TRBV6-5 and TRBJ1-5; TRBD1 matches 11 bases. V lost 1 base to trimming and J lost 2 bases; unmatched junction nucleotides: 1. The CDR3 has 16 amino acids. CDR1 and CDR2 from the germline V gene are MNHEY and SVGAGI. The CDR3: CASSYLGQGGNQPQHF. The CDR3 DNA sequence: TGTGCCAGCAGTTACTTGGGACAGGGGGGCAATCAGCCCCAGCATTTT.

This sequence joins TRBV28 and TRBJ1-5; D not resolved. V lost 3 bases and J lost 3, with 9 bases in between. CDR1 and CDR2 from the germline V gene are MDHEN and SYDVKM. The CDR3 has 14 amino acids. DNA of the CDR3: TGTGCCAGCAGTTTTCGGCGCGACAATCAGCCCCAGCATTTT. This codes for CASSFRRDNQPQHF.

The chain employs TRBV24-1 and TRBJ2-1; D perhaps matches TRBD1 (6 bases). Germline CDR1 reads KGHDR; CDR2 reads SFDVKD. Between the trimmed V and J ends, which lost 3 bases and 5 bases, there was a span of 19 bases. This CDR3 is built from 17 residues. The CDR3 loop reads CATSDPTGNGVNNEQFF. In DNA, the CDR3 is TGTGCCACCAGTGATCCTACAGGGAACGGAGTTAACAATGAGCAGTTCTTC.

The chain uses TRBV6-2 or TRBV6-3 and TRBJ1-5; D gene uncertain. Germline V gene lookup returns CDR1 MNHEY and CDR2 SVGEGT. The CDR3 length is 15 residues. Between the trimmed V and J ends, which lost 2 bases and 0 bases, there was a span of 8 bases. The CDR3 spells CASSYAGYSNQPQHF. The CDR3, as DNA: TGTGCCAGCAGTTACGCCGGATATAGCAATCAGCCCCAGCATTTT.

This chain joins TRBV30 and TRBJ1-1, with a weak D call TRBD1 (5 bases). Trimming stripped 2 bases from V and 2 bases from J, with 18 bases between. The CDR3 covers 16 residues. From germline, CDR1 is GTSNPN and CDR2 SVGIG (reference sequence). CDR3 protein: CAWSHRYGIVNTEAFF. DNA of the CDR3: TGTGCCTGGAGTCACAGGTACGGCATCGTCAACACTGAAGCTTTCTTT.

The chain couples TRBV5-4 to TRBJ2-2, with 12 positions matching TRBD1. The CDR3 sequence is 18 residues long. The J segment lost 4 bases and the V segment lost 4 bases, leaving 11 bases of the junction unmatched. The germline V gene has CDR1 SGHNT and CDR2 YYREEE (reference sequence). CDR3 sequence reads: CASSPDGGTGGTTGELFF. DNA of the CDR3: TGTGCCAGCAGCCCGGATGGGGGGACAGGGGGCACCACCGGGGAGCTGTTTTTT.

V usage is TRBV30 and J usage is TRBJ1-2, with 10 positions matching TRBD1. In germline, CDR1 is GTSNPN, CDR2 SVGIG (reference sequence). The CDR3 is 16 residues long. V shed 4 bases, J shed 1 base, and the junction held 9 bases outside the gene matches. Written as DNA, the CDR3 is TGTGCCTGGACCCTACCTGGGACAGGGGTTAACTATGGCTACACCTTC. This sequence encodes CAWTLPGTGVNYGYTF.

This clone showed up just once. The CDR3 region is CASRPGAWPEAFF. CDR3 nucleotides: TGTGCCAGCAGACCCGGGGCTTGGCCTGAAGCTTTCTTT. The genes are TRBV6-1 and TRBJ1-1; D is possibly TRBD1 (5 bases). The germline CDR1 and CDR2 sequences are MNHNS and SASEGT. The CDR3 covers 13 residues. The V and J ends lost 6 bases and 6 bases respectively, with 14 bases between them.

This sequence joins TRBV5-8 and TRBJ2-1; D gene uncertain. CDR1 is SGHTS and CDR2 is YDEGEE in the germline V gene. Trimming took off 1 base at V and 9 bases at J, with 5 bases between the two ends. The CDR3 extends over 11 amino acids. CDR3 nucleotides: TGTGCCAGCAGCTTGATGCGTGAGCAGTTCTTC. Protein: CASSLMREQFF.

The rearrangement joins TRBV6-5 to TRBJ2-6; weak D call: TRBD1 (6 bases). Trimming stripped 2 bases from V and 4 bases from J, with 12 bases between. CDR1 and CDR2 (germline): MNHEY, SVGAGI. The CDR3 contains 16 residues. The CDR3 DNA follows: TGTGCCAGCAGTTACAAAGACAGGTCCGGGGCCAACGTCCTGACTTTC. The encoded protein is CASSYKDRSGANVLTF.

V is TRBV24-1 and J is TRBJ2-3; 7 nucleotides align to TRBD1. Trimming at V came to 5 bases and at J to 8 bases, leaving 12 bases not matched to a gene. The CDR3 covers 15 residues. The germline CDR1 and CDR2 sequences are KGHDR and SFDVKD. The CDR3 nucleotides are TGTGCCACCAGTGGGACTGGACAGGCCGCAGGTACGCAGTATTTT. Protein sequence: CATSGTGQAAGTQYF.

The table lists this clone with a few counts. This chain connects TRBV5-5 to TRBJ1-2; the match to TRBD1 covers 7 bases. Per germline, CDR1 SGHKS and CDR2 YYEKEE (reference sequence). The CDR3 has 13 residues. V shed 1 base and J 3 bases; nucleotides not matched to a gene: 0. The CDR3 bases are TGTGCCAGCAGCTTGCAGGGGGACTATGGCTACACCTTC. Translated: CASSLQGDYGYTF.

The chain has TRBV11-2 and TRBJ2-1; either TRBD1 or TRBD2 may supply D (6 bases each). V shed 6 bases and J shed 1 base, with 22 bases lying between them. Germline-derived CDR1 and CDR2 are SGHAT and FQNNGV. The CDR3 extends over 18 amino acids. DNA of the CDR3: TGTGCCAGCAGGCTTTTGAGAGGGGGGACAAGGTCCTACAATGAGCAGTTCTTC. This translates into CASRLLRGGTRSYNEQFF.

The V and J genes are TRBV5-4 and TRBJ2-3, with a possible D match to TRBD1 (6 bases). CDR3 length: 16 residues. Germline V lookup: CDR1 SGHNT, CDR2 YYREEE (reference sequence). V was clipped by 1 base and J by 6 bases, with 18 bases between them. The CDR3: CASSLTRGSLGDTQYF. The CDR3 DNA sequence: TGTGCCAGCAGCTTGACCAGGGGCTCCCTGGGGGATACGCAGTATTTT.

V and J are TRBV4-3 and TRBJ2-4, with TRBD2 identical over 10 bases. The ends lost 0 bases at V and 9 bases at J; junction bases unmatched: 14. This CDR3 spans 18 amino acids. Looked up from germline, CDR1 is LGHNA and CDR2 is YSLEER. The CDR3 loop reads CASSQDRGASGGRGIQYF. CDR3 nucleotide sequence: TGCGCCAGCAGCCAAGATCGAGGGGCTAGCGGGGGCCGCGGCATTCAGTACTTC.

The J gene is TRBJ1-1, the V gene TRBV5-8; tentative D call: TRBD1 (5 bases). This CDR3 contains 16 residues. The V gene lost 5 bases and the J gene lost 3 bases, with 20 bases spanning the gap. Germline CDR1 and CDR2: SGHTS and YDEGEE. This CDR3 reads CASRPASFRDYTEAFF. CDR3 coding DNA: TGTGCCAGCAGACCGGCGAGTTTCAGGGACTACACTGAAGCTTTCTTT. Variable domain in full (rest from reference TRBV5-8 and TRBJ1-1): EAGVTQSPTHLIKTRGQQATLRCSPISGHTSVYWYQQALGLGLQFLLWYDEGEERNRGNFPPRFSGRQFPNYSSELNVNALELEDSALYLCASRPASFRDYTEAFFGQGTRLTVV.

CDR3 sequence reads: CASSDTMNTEAFF. DNA of the CDR3: TGTGCCAGCTCGGACACCATGAACACTGAAGCTTTCTTT. The rearrangement uses TRBV18 and TRBJ1-1, with D maybe TRBD1 (5 bases). Germline values: CDR1 KGHSH, CDR2 LQKENI. This CDR3 is built from 13 residues. Trimming stripped 6 bases from V and 0 bases from J, with 8 bases between.

The rearrangement joins TRBV19 to TRBJ1-5; D not resolved. V lost 5 bases to trimming and J lost 4 bases, with 12 bases between them. The CDR3 loop spans 14 amino acids. Germline values: CDR1 LNHDA, CDR2 SQIVND (reference sequence). CDR3 in amino acids: CASSPWVENQPQHF. The CDR3 nucleotides read TGTGCCAGTAGTCCTTGGGTTGAGAATCAGCCCCAGCATTTT.

The chain is built from TRBV12-3 or TRBV12-4 and TRBJ2-2; weak D call: TRBD1 (6 bases). V lost 6 bases and J lost 8, with 13 bases in between. The CDR3 covers 13 residues. CDR3 coding DNA: TGTGCCAGCAGCTACAGGGTTCTGGGGGAGCTGTTTTTT. This gives the protein CASSYRVLGELFF.

The V gene is TRBV19, the J gene TRBJ1-4; TRBD1 might be the D (6 bases). The germline CDR1 and CDR2 sequences are LNHDA and SQIVND (reference sequence). The V end lost 2 bases, the J end lost 5 bases, and 15 bases lay between the germline ends. The CDR3 has 16 residues. The CDR3: CASSIYPGTSNEKLFF. DNA for the CDR3: TGTGCCAGTAGTATATATCCCGGGACATCGAATGAAAAACTGTTTTTT.

The rearrangement uses TRBV7-9 and TRBJ2-1, with TRBD2 matching over 7 bases. The CDR3 covers 14 residues. Germline V lookup: CDR1 SEHNR, CDR2 FQNEAQ (reference sequence). Trimming at V came to 5 bases and at J to 4 bases, leaving 5 bases not matched to a gene. Written as DNA, the CDR3 is TGTGCCAGCAGCAAGACTAGCTTATACAATGAGCAGTTCTTC. This codes for CASSKTSLYNEQFF.